This section outlines one T cell receptor (beta chain) sequence together with its context. The antigen remains undetermined. The data are from a study of cytomegalovirus exposure and HLA in healthy donors. Looking at the study overall: The Caucasian-associated ancestry cluster held 80% to 90% of a few hundred genotyped donors.

The PCR employed 60 Vbeta primers together with 13 Jbeta primers. TCRdb keeps only in-frame clones here, not all; method: immunoSEQ multiplex PCR. The table has some 130,000 clones, almost 80% seen once. Trimming left V 2 bases short and J 7 bases short, with 12 bases between. The CDR3 totals 14 residues. Germline V CDR1 and CDR2: MDHEN, SYDVKM. Study-level findings and limits: For TCR beta chains, V- and J-gene trimming was later linked to a missense DCLRE1C variant. The classifier was said to identify cytomegalovirus status with high specificity and sensitivity.

This clonotype originated in a female donor in good health and CMV-seronegative. The genes are TRBV28 and TRBJ1-5, with a tentative D call TRBD1 (5 bases). Specimen: PBMCs. CDR3 in amino acids: CASSLMGGFQPQHF. The CDR3 DNA is TGTGCCAGCAGTTTAATGGGGGGTTTCCAGCCCCAGCATTTT.